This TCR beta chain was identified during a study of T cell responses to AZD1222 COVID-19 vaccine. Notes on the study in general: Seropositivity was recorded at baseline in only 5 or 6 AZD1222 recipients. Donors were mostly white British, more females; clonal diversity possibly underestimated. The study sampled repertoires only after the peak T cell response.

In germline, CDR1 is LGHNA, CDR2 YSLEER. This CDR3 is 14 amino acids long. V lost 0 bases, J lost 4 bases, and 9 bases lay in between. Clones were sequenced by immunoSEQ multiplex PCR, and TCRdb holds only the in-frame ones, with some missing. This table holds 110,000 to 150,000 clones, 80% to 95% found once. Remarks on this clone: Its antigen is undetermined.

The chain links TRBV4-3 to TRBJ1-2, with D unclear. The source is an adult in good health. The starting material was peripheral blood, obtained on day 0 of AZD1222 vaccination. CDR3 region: CASSQDTRSYGYTF. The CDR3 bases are TGCGCCAGCAGCCAAGATACCCGGAGCTATGGCTACACCTTC.